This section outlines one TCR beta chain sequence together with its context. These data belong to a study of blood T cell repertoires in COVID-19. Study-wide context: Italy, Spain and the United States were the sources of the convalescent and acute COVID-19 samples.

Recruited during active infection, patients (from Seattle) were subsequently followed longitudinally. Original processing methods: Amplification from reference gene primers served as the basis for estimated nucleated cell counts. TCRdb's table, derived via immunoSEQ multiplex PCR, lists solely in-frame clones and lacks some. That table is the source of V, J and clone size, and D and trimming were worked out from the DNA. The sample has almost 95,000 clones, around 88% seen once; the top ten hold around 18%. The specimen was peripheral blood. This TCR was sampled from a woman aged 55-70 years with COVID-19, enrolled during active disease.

The CDR3 here is CASSLAIAGVLTDTQYF. The CDR3 DNA follows: TGTGCCAGCAGCTTAGCGATAGCGGGGGTCCTCACAGATACGCAGTATTTT. The chain links TRBV7-2 to TRBJ2-3, with 9 bases aligning to TRBD2. The CDR3 spans 17 residues. Germline CDR1 reads SGHTA; CDR2 reads FQGNSA. With V trimmed by 0 bases and J by 2 bases, 6 bases remained unmatched.